The rows below give T cell receptor beta chains drawn from one sample of a study of shared clonotypes between healthy human individuals. Only in-frame clones appear in the TCRdb table, and some are missing; sequencing was by immunoSEQ multiplex PCR. The sample includes hundreds of thousands of clones, 74% of them seen just once. The sample comprised memory CD4+ T cells sorted from blood. These receptors were obtained from a woman under 40 in good health. The CDR3 runs from the conserved cysteine through the conserved F or W. Size is stated for part of the rows, as once, few or many counts, or as a class when the clone is expanded.

few,13,TRBV7-9,TRBJ1-1,CASSFEAGTEAFF
.,17,TRBV5-1,TRBJ1-3,CASSLGDRISSGNTIYF
.,13,TRBV2,TRBJ2-7,CASSEGGPYEQYF
.,14,TRBV27,TRBJ1-3,CASSSTGAGNTIYF
.,15,TRBV10-2,TRBJ2-1,CASSPLAGTGNEQFF
.,13,TRBV7-2,TRBJ2-4,CASSFLPDRIQYF
few,15,TRBV27,TRBJ2-1,CASSFASGSHYEQFF
.,14,TRBV27,TRBJ1-3,CASSQRQGGDTIYF
.,12,TRBV28,TRBJ1-2,CASYSPNYGYTF
.,15,TRBV28,TRBJ1-1,CASRPNRGGSTEAFF
.,13,TRBV19,TRBJ1-2,CASSPTANYGYTF
.,13,TRBV27,TRBJ2-3,CASRRQGTDTQYF
.,17,TRBV18,TRBJ2-1,CASSPVLAGGPGNEQFF
.,16,TRBV6-1,TRBJ2-5,CASSDLEGGGLRTQYF
.,14,TRBV18,TRBJ2-7,CASSAPAGVYEQYF
.,11,TRBV28,TRBJ2-7,CASTFGGKQYF
few,14,TRBV2,TRBJ1-2,CASTVGQFASGYTF
.,16,TRBV19,TRBJ1-5,CASSISTGHRNQPQHF
.,13,TRBV7-3,TRBJ2-1,CASSSGQGNEQFF
.,17,TRBV4-1,TRBJ1-5,CASSQTGVTLGNQPQHF
.,13,TRBV27,TRBJ1-5,CASSLRENQPQHF
.,14,TRBV5-1,TRBJ2-2,CASRWIANTGELFF
.,19,TRBV19,TRBJ2-6,CASITSPRLAGEGANVLTF
.,14,TRBV5-6,TRBJ1-4,CASSSWTGDEKLFF
once,14,TRBV11-2,TRBJ2-7,CASSPRQGSYEQYF
.,14,TRBV5-1,TRBJ1-4,CASSLGGPGEKLFF
.,17,TRBV18,TRBJ2-6,CASSPPTALSGANVLTF
.,14,TRBV30,TRBJ1-1,CAWRGRNQNTEAFF
few,14,TRBV28,TRBJ1-2,CASSLSRGNYGYTF
once,14,TRBV27,TRBJ1-5,CASRSSSSGQPQHF
.,17,TRBV7-2,TRBJ2-1,CASSFLALAGVRNEQFF
.,15,TRBV7-2,TRBJ2-6,CASSRPGRGANVLTF
.,16,TRBV5-4,TRBJ2-1,CASSAKLGQEYNEQFF
many,12,TRBV30,TRBJ2-1,CAWSNGYNEQFF
.,13,TRBV2,TRBJ2-1,CASSEDAYNEQFF
.,12,TRBV28,TRBJ1-1,CASSAANRKAFF
.,14,TRBV6-6,TRBJ2-7,CASNNPGGFHEQYF
.,15,TRBV27,TRBJ2-3,CASQVEGLEGDTQYF
once,15,TRBV2,TRBJ1-1,CASSGKDGMNTEAFF
.,15,TRBV7-2,TRBJ2-1,CASSLGALTDNEQFF
.,16,TRBV6-1,TRBJ1-1,CASSDPPGRLNTEAFF
.,15,TRBV5-1,TRBJ2-2,CASSTGQGGAGELFF
.,14,TRBV28,TRBJ1-2,CASSFQRSNYGYTF
.,15,TRBV5-1,TRBJ2-7,CASRRGQGTSYEQYF
.,13,TRBV5-6,TRBJ2-7,CASSYLREYEQYF
.,15,TRBV5-6,TRBJ2-3,CASSPGTSGRDTQYF
once,14,TRBV28,TRBJ1-2,CASSIGTPGYGYTF
.,16,TRBV7-8,TRBJ1-5,CASSPRWGPSNQPQHF
.,12,TRBV7-8,TRBJ1-1,CASNDKNTEAFF
.,14,TRBV11-2,TRBJ2-5,CASSLGTNQETQYF
.,14,TRBV28,TRBJ1-2,CASSSGGADYGYTF
.,11,TRBV28,TRBJ2-1,CASSLNRKQFF
once,15,TRBV27,TRBJ2-2,CASSWWGSTGGELFF
.,11,TRBV20-1,TRBJ1-1,CSAAPGHEAFF
.,14,TRBV5-4,TRBJ2-5,CASSLKLGQETQYF
.,13,TRBV2,TRBJ2-3,CASSAPQPDTQYF
.,15,TRBV13,TRBJ2-4,CASSTRQLAKNIQYF
.,16,TRBV2,TRBJ1-2,CASSSRAGSRGYGYTF
.,16,TRBV10-3,TRBJ1-4,CAISNTGQSTNEKLFF